This TCR beta chain was obtained from a study of post-analysis software for immune sequencing data. As for the study in general: Relapsing-remitting, secondary progressive and progressive-relapsing forms made up the multiple sclerosis disease courses.

The TCR beta cDNA libraries contained unique molecular identifiers. TCRdb re-derived calls from the PCR reads in MiXCR, one entry per CDR3 protein. The data contain some 890,000 distinct CDR3 sequences, approximately 57% of them seen just once; the ten biggest clones take up under 6%. This clonotype was seen more than once but under ten times. The antigen is undetermined. Overall study findings and caveats: Strong co-clustering by F measure was evident for samples that had been prepared in the same batch. About five TRBV segments occurring more often in patients than controls included TRBV5-6, TRBV5-1 and TRBV20-1.

This CDR3 is 17 amino acids long. With V trimmed by 1 base and J by 4 bases, 10 bases remained unmatched. Germline CDR1 reads MNHEY; CDR2 reads SVGEGT. This TCR was recovered from a girl under 18 with multiple sclerosis. V and J are TRBV6-2 or TRBV6-3 and TRBJ2-4; 7 bases match TRBD2. Input material: blood. CDR3 residues: CASSYLSLAGVKNIQYF. The CDR3 nucleotides read TGTGCCAGCAGTTACTTGTCGTTGGCGGGGGTAAAAAACATTCAGTACTTC.